The 16 T cell receptor beta chains listed next were all sequenced from one sample in a study of T cells in Graves' hyperthyroidism and ophthalmopathy. From RNA transcripts, TCR beta CDR3 regions were amplified. During a first-round RT-PCR of the TCR CDR3, the HTBI primer set was used. TCRdb re-called the multiplex PCR reads with MiXCR, one entry per CDR3 protein. This repertoire shows 400,000 to 500,000 distinct CDR3 sequences, roughly 15% found once; its top ten account for around 13%. Sequenced material: blood. The source of these receptors is a man younger than 35 with Graves' ophthalmopathy.

This clonotype was found many times. The rearrangement links TRBV12-5 to TRBJ2-3; D is uncertain. The CDR3 totals 13 residues. V gave up 4 bases and J gave up 1 base, with 6 bases separating them. CDR1 is LGHNT and CDR2 is FRNRAP in the germline V gene. The DNA for the CDR3 is TGTGCTAGTGGTTCCTGGGGCACAGATACGCAGTATTTT. Its translation is CASGSWGTDTQYF.

This clonotype occurred many times. The V call is TRBV6-1, the J call TRBJ2-1, with TRBD2 as a possible D gene (7 bases). Deletions cut 5 bases from V and 7 bases from J, with 15 bases between. The CDR3 loop spans 14 amino acids. The V gene's germline CDR1 is MNHNS and CDR2 SASEGT. CDR3 region: CASSPGGRGNEQFF. CDR3 bases: TGTGCCAGCAGTCCCGGGGGGCGAGGTAATGAGCAGTTCTTC.

This clonotype was seen many times. The chain has TRBV2 and TRBJ1-5; D uncertain. Germline V gives CDR1 SNHLY, CDR2 FYNNEI. The CDR3 runs 14 residues. Trimming cost V 3 bases and J 11 bases, with 17 bases left between them. CDR3 in DNA: TGTGCCAGCAGTGATGGGCAGTTTTCGTCGGCCCAGCATTTT. Translated, it gives CASSDGQFSSAQHF.

This chain connects TRBV6-1 to TRBJ2-3, with a tentative D call TRBD2 (6 bases). V lost 9 bases and J 2 bases, leaving 18 bases between the germline ends. The CDR3 extends over 15 amino acids. From germline, CDR1 is MNHNS and CDR2 SASEGT. The DNA for the CDR3 is TGTGCCAGTTATTCCTTCGGGGGAGCCACAGATACGCAGTATTTT. Protein product: CASYSFGGATDTQYF.

This clonotype showed up many times. This chain joins TRBV20-1 and TRBJ2-2; TRBD2 aligns across 8 bases. Germline V gene lookup returns CDR1 DFQATT and CDR2 SNEGSKA (reference sequence). V lost 0 bases and J lost 1; bases outside the gene matches: 4. The length of the CDR3 is 16 residues. CDR3 protein: CSARDPREGNTGELFF. The CDR3 DNA reads as TGCAGTGCTAGAGATCCCCGGGAGGGGAACACCGGGGAGCTGTTTTTT.

Many counts were recorded for this clonotype. This chain links TRBV7-2 with TRBJ1-4; 7 bases align to TRBD1. The CDR3 runs to 14 residues. The ends lost 4 bases at V and 4 bases at J; junction bases unmatched: 3. The germline CDR1 and CDR2 sequences are SGHTA and FQGNSA. The CDR3 nucleotides read TGTGCCAGCAGCTCGGGACAGTTTAATGAAAAACTGTTTTTT. Its protein product is CASSSGQFNEKLFF.

In its sample, this clonotype was seen many times. V gene TRBV7-9 combines with J gene TRBJ2-3; 11 positions agree with TRBD2. The CDR3 runs 16 residues. Germline CDR1 SEHNR, CDR2 FQNEAQ (reference sequence). Trimming took 4 bases from V and 5 from J; bases not matched to a gene: 8. The CDR3 region has the DNA TGTGCCAGCAGCTCCCAACTAGCGGGGGCGGGAGATACGCAGTATTTT. It codes for CASSSQLAGAGDTQYF.

This clonotype was recorded many times. This chain links TRBV7-9 with TRBJ2-7, with TRBD2 as a possible D gene (7 bases). V was trimmed by 4 bases and J by 5 bases, leaving 15 bases between them. The CDR3 extends over 14 amino acids. Germline assignment: CDR1 SEHNR and CDR2 FQNEAQ (reference sequence). CDR3 amino acids: CASSSPRGGNEQYF. In DNA, the CDR3 is TGTGCCAGCAGCTCACCGAGGGGGGGTAACGAGCAGTACTTC.

The chain carries TRBV12-3 or TRBV12-4 and TRBJ2-3, with a weak D call TRBD2 (5 bases). The V gene lost 5 bases and the J gene lost 2 bases, with 14 bases spanning the gap. The CDR3 spans 15 residues. The CDR3 protein is CASSGTGIPTDTQYF. The CDR3 bases are TGTGCCAGCAGTGGCACCGGGATACCCACAGATACGCAGTATTTT.

This clonotype was found many times. The V and J genes are TRBV5-1 and TRBJ2-3; 10 bases line up with TRBD2. CDR1 SGHRS and CDR2 YFSETQ come from the germline V gene. The CDR3 runs to 17 residues. With V trimmed by 0 bases and J by 3 bases, 7 bases remained unmatched. CDR3 sequence reads: CASSLEVLAGATDTQYF. CDR3 in DNA: TGCGCCAGCAGCTTGGAGGTCCTAGCGGGGGCGACAGATACGCAGTATTTT.

The V call is TRBV19, the J call TRBJ2-1; 10 bases are shared with TRBD2. The germline V gene encodes CDR1 LNHDA and CDR2 SQIVND (reference sequence). The CDR3 loop spans 15 amino acids. V trimming: 7 bases; J trimming: 8 bases; junction bases outside the gene matches: 11. CDR3 nucleotide sequence: TGTGCCAGTACTAATCAGCGGGGGGGCTCGGATGAGCAGTTCTTC. Translating it yields CASTNQRGGSDEQFF. The full variable domain, completed using reference TRBV19 and TRBJ2-1, is DGGITQSPKYLFRKEGQNVTLSCEQNLNHDAMYWYRQDPGQGLRLIYYSQIVNDFQKGDIAEGYSVSREKKESFPLTVTSAQKNPTAFYLCASTNQRGGSDEQFFGPGTRLTVL.

There are many counts of this clonotype. This chain links TRBV7-9 with TRBJ2-2, with unresolved D. Germline assignment: CDR1 SEHNR and CDR2 FQNEAQ (reference sequence). This CDR3 is 11 amino acids long. V was shortened by 8 bases and J by 6 bases, with 7 bases between the two germline ends. The CDR3 nucleotides read TGTGCCAGCGTAGGAGCCGGGGAGCTGTTTTTT. This translates into CASVGAGELFF.

This clonotype came up many times. CDR3 DNA: TGCAGTGCTAGAGTAGGTAGCGAACAGACCCAGTACTTC. Protein product: CSARVGSEQTQYF. The J gene is TRBJ2-5, the V gene TRBV20-1; D may be TRBD2 (5 bases). V lost 1 base, J lost 6 bases, and 12 bases lay in between. The CDR3 is 13 residues long. Germline assignment: CDR1 DFQATT and CDR2 SNEGSKA (reference sequence).

This clonotype was observed at least ten times. The CDR3 loop is CASSLGPMDTQYF. In DNA form, the CDR3 reads TGTGCCAGCAGTTTAGGCCCTATGGATACGCAGTATTTT. V is TRBV27 and J is TRBJ2-3, with D uncertain. Trimming removed 2 bases from V and 6 bases from J, with 9 bases in between. The CDR3 is made up of 13 amino acids. Per the germline V gene, CDR1 is MNHEY and CDR2 is SMNVEV (reference sequence).

This clonotype was seen only a few times. The chain links TRBV5-1 to TRBJ1-3; the D gene is possibly TRBD1 (5 bases). Germline CDR1 SGHRS, CDR2 YFSETQ. The CDR3 has 15 amino acids. V lost 0 bases to trimming and J lost 0 bases, with 7 bases between them. The CDR3: CASSLADNSGNTIYF. The CDR3 region has the DNA TGCGCCAGCAGCTTGGCGGACAACTCTGGAAACACCATATATTTT.

The table lists this clonotype with a few counts. The chain recombines TRBV6-1 with TRBJ1-5; D gene ambiguous. Trimming removed 2 bases at V and 4 bases at J, with 18 bases between. From germline, CDR1 is MNHNS and CDR2 SASEGT. The CDR3 runs to 17 residues. The CDR3 loop reads CASSESQRYQKNQPQHF. CDR3 DNA: TGTGCCAGCAGTGAATCGCAAAGGTATCAAAAGAATCAGCCCCAGCATTTT.